This TCR beta chain was found in a study of T-cell reconstitution after alpha-beta-depleted transplantation in children. The germline V and J ends were trimmed by 0 bases and 0 bases, with 9 bases remaining between them. This CDR3 has 15 amino acids. From germline, CDR1 is SGHTA and CDR2 FQGNSA. A library of TCRbeta sequences, prepared with unique molecular identifiers, was generated. One entry per CDR3 protein, called by TCRdb with MiXCR from the PCR reads. The data contain under 150,000 distinct CDR3 sequences, 8.5% to 10% of them singletons. This clonotype was counted many times. This sequence joins TRBV7-2 and TRBJ2-7; D may be TRBD2 (6 bases). The TCR originated in a girl under three years old who had a stem cell transplant for combined immunodeficiency, so the T cells may come from the graft donor. The starting material was PBMCs, mostly from graft donor cells, obtained 180 days after TCRalphabeta/CD19-depleted stem cell transplant. The CDR3 DNA reads TGTGCCAGCAGCTTAGCGGGAGGTCTCTCCTACGAGCAGTACTTC. Its translation is CASSLAGGLSYEQYF.